Shown below are 23 T cell receptor beta chains from a single sample sequenced in a study of blood T cells in healthy people across ages (dated by TCRdb to between 2014 and 2017). The receptor library was made with 5' RACE. The sequencing machine was an Illumina HiSeq 2500. A second PCR of roughly 7 to 11 cycles was performed with a sample-barcoded 5' primer and a J-beta primer mix. TCRdb trimmed the raw reads at Q25, called clones with MiXCR and kept productive beta chains. Each record represents a unique CDR3 protein, reported with the most common genes and DNA among its rows. The sample contains approximately 940,000 distinct CDR3 sequences, about 48% of them found a single time. In total, the top ten clones hold 13% of the sample. Input material: blood. The receptors were gathered from a young man in good health.

This clonotype has only a few counts. J is TRBJ1-2 and V is TRBV6-5; 8 nucleotides align to TRBD1. The V segment lost 4 bases and the J segment 2 bases; nucleotides outside the gene matches: 3. The germline V gene has CDR1 MNHEY and CDR2 SVGAGI. The CDR3 length is 14 residues. The CDR3 nucleotides read TGTGCCAGCAGTTTCAGGGGGCCCAACTATGGCTACACCTTC. This sequence encodes CASSFRGPNYGYTF.

The genes are TRBV4-1 and TRBJ2-1; D may correspond to TRBD1 or TRBD2 (6 bases each). Germline CDR1 reads MGHRA; CDR2 reads YSYEKL. The V and J ends lost 1 base and 4 bases respectively, with 14 bases between them. This CDR3 comprises 16 residues. The CDR3 protein is CASSQGVKGGYNEQFF. The CDR3 DNA reads as TGCGCCAGCAGCCAAGGAGTCAAGGGGGGTTACAATGAGCAGTTCTTC.

This clonotype occurred a few times. This chain joins TRBV12-3 or TRBV12-4 and TRBJ2-7, with D possibly TRBD2 on 6 matching bases. The CDR3 is 15 amino acids. The ends were cut back, 5 bases at V and 4 bases at J, with 18 bases in the middle. Written as DNA, the CDR3 is TGTGCCAGCAGTCTATCCCGGGACTCCCAATACGAGCAGTACTTC. It codes for CASSLSRDSQYEQYF.

The J gene is TRBJ2-3, the V gene TRBV7-2, with D perhaps matching TRBD2 (5 bases). V lost 1 base, J lost 10 bases, and 15 bases lay in between. This CDR3 is built from 14 residues. CDR1 and CDR2 from the germline V gene are SGHTA and FQGNSA. CDR3 coding DNA: TGTGCCAGCAGCTTAGTGAGAGGGCCGGGTGCGCAGTATTTT. Translated: CASSLVRGPGAQYF.

V and J are TRBV30 and TRBJ2-7; D is undetermined. This CDR3 comprises 11 residues. CDR1 GTSNPN and CDR2 SVGIG come from the germline V gene (reference sequence). V lost 3 bases and J 7 bases, leaving 10 bases between the germline ends. The CDR3 is CAWSYMWEQYF. CDR3 sequence (DNA): TGTGCCTGGAGCTACATGTGGGAGCAGTACTTC.

The V call is TRBV18, the J call TRBJ2-7; TRBD2 matches 13 bases. This CDR3 region has 21 residues. Per germline, CDR1 KGHSH and CDR2 LQKENI. V was clipped by 1 base and J by 2 bases; unmatched bases: 17. CDR3 sequence: CASSPQVSGLAGEPTPYEQYF. CDR3 coding DNA: TGTGCCAGCTCACCACAGGTATCTGGACTAGCGGGGGAGCCAACCCCCTACGAGCAGTACTTC.

This clonotype occurred a few times. This chain links TRBV3-1 with TRBJ1-2; 9 positions agree with TRBD1. Germline V gene lookup returns CDR1 LGHDT and CDR2 YNNKEL (reference sequence). The J segment lost 2 bases and the V segment lost 6 bases, leaving 4 bases of the junction unmatched. The CDR3 sequence is 14 residues long. The CDR3 region is CASRAGTGNYGYTF. The CDR3 region has the DNA TGTGCCAGCAGGGCCGGGACAGGGAACTATGGCTACACCTTC.

The chain joins TRBV7-2 to TRBJ2-5; TRBD2 matches at 12 bases. CDR3 size: 17 residues. Unmatched junction bases numbered 7, after V lost 1 base and J lost 4 bases. Per the germline V gene, CDR1 is SGHTA and CDR2 is FQGNSA. CDR3 protein: CASSLGLAGGPIETQYF. The CDR3 region has the DNA TGTGCCAGCAGCTTAGGGCTAGCGGGGGGGCCGATAGAGACCCAGTACTTC.

Only a few counts were recorded for this clonotype. V and J are TRBV7-3 and TRBJ2-7; D unresolved. Germline V gene sequence: CDR1 SGHTA, CDR2 FQGTGA. The V gene lost 4 bases and the J gene lost 4 bases, with 17 bases spanning the gap. The CDR3 loop spans 15 amino acids. This CDR3 is CASSSRLAPQYEQYF. The CDR3 nucleotides read TGTGCCAGCAGCTCCAGACTGGCGCCGCAATACGAGCAGTACTTC.

V and J are TRBV6-2 or TRBV6-3 and TRBJ2-3; 9 bases agree with TRBD2. CDR1 is MNHEY, CDR2 SVGEGT, per germline. This CDR3 is 15 amino acids long. Trimming removed 0 bases from V and 4 bases from J; junction bases left unmatched: 2. CDR3 region: CASSYSAGGPDTQYF. CDR3 bases: TGTGCCAGCAGTTACTCGGCGGGGGGGCCAGATACGCAGTATTTT.

The chain is built from TRBV28 and TRBJ1-2, with TRBD1 identical over 7 bases. This CDR3 has 14 amino acids. The trim removed 2 bases at V and 6 bases at J, leaving 6 bases unmatched. CDR1 is MDHEN and CDR2 is SYDVKM in the germline V gene. CDR3 coding DNA: TGTGCCAGCAGTTTAGCGCAGGGGGGGAATGGCTACACCTTC. This gives the protein CASSLAQGGNGYTF.

This clonotype was counted a few times. The chain carries TRBV10-3 and TRBJ2-5; the match to TRBD2 covers 10 bases. This CDR3 contains 15 residues. Looked up from germline, CDR1 is ENHRY and CDR2 is SYGVKD. V lost 3 bases to trimming and J lost 1 base; unmatched junction nucleotides: 2. CDR3 nucleotide sequence: TGTGCCATCAGTGACAGCGGGGGGGCCCAAGAGACCCAGTACTTC. Its protein product is CAISDSGGAQETQYF.

This sequence joins TRBV6-5 and TRBJ2-7, with 8 positions matching TRBD2. The V gene end was trimmed by 8 bases and the J gene end by 4 bases; junction bases not matched to a gene: 13. Per the germline V gene, CDR1 is MNHEY and CDR2 is SVGAGI. The CDR3 totals 15 residues. The DNA of the CDR3 is TGTGCCAGCGGTACCGATAGCGGGGAGCCTTACGAGCAGTACTTC. Its translation: CASGTDSGEPYEQYF.

Points on this clonotype: The junction shows a germline mismatch at one end, possibly a read error. The chain is built from TRBV7-7 and TRBJ2-7; the D gene is possibly TRBD2 (5 bases). The CDR3 length is 15 residues. Germline V CDR1 and CDR2: SSHAT, FNYEAQ (reference sequence). The CDR3 bases are TGTGCTAGCAGCTTAGCGCGGCAGGACCTTGGCGAGCAGTACTTC. Translation gives CASSLARQDLGEQYF.

This clonotype was found a few times. The rearrangement joins TRBV21-1 to TRBJ2-7. TRBV21-1 is reported as a pseudogene. This CDR3 has 18 amino acids. The CDR3 nucleotides are TGTGCCACGCGACGTAGGTTTCAGGCAAGGCCTAGGAGTCACGAGCAGTACTTC. It encodes CATRRRFQARPRSHEQYF.

Worth noting for this clonotype: One junction end disagrees with the germline gene, perhaps due to a read error. For the CDR3, the DNA is TGTGCCAGCAGCCAAGAGCTCACCCACACAGGTACGCAGTATTTT. Translation: CASSQELTHTGTQYF. This chain links TRBV4-2 with TRBJ2-3; D might be TRBD1 (5 bases). Germline V gene sequence: CDR1 LGHNA, CDR2 YNFKEQ. The CDR3 has 15 residues.

CDR3 coding DNA: TGTGCCAGCAGCTCGTACTTCCCGGGACAGGGGGGGTACGAGCAGTACTTC. This translates into CASSSYFPGQGGYEQYF. The chain combines TRBV28 with TRBJ2-7; 11 positions match TRBD1. Germline lookup yields CDR1 MDHEN and CDR2 SYDVKM. This CDR3 has 17 amino acids. The V gene end was trimmed by 6 bases and the J gene end by 4 bases; junction bases not matched to a gene: 14.

With regard to this clonotype: One junction end does not reproduce the germline sequence, and a read error may be involved. J is TRBJ1-4 and V is TRBV7-9; no clear D gene. In germline, CDR1 is SEHNR, CDR2 FQNEAQ (reference sequence). The CDR3 totals 14 residues. The CDR3 sequence: CAGSIQGFTEKLFF. In DNA, the CDR3 is TGTGCCGGCAGCATACAAGGATTTACTGAAAAACTGTTTTTT.

This clonotype was detected only a few times. The chain combines TRBV24-1 with TRBJ2-5; 9 bases match TRBD1. The CDR3 runs 16 residues. V was clipped by 4 bases and J by 4 bases; unmatched bases: 9. Per germline, CDR1 KGHDR and CDR2 SFDVKD. As DNA, the CDR3 is TGTGCCACCAGTGACCCGGGACAGGGCCGAGGAGAGACCCAGTACTTC. Translating it yields CATSDPGQGRGETQYF.

Only a few counts were recorded for this clonotype. CDR3 sequence: CASSQAGQGRVKNIQYF. Here the CDR3 DNA reads TGTGCCAGCAGCCAAGCTGGACAGGGGCGAGTCAAAAACATTCAGTACTTC. The gene calls are TRBV3-1 and TRBJ2-4, with 9 bases aligning to TRBD1. V dropped 1 base and J dropped 3; count of bases not matched to a gene: 7. Germline V lookup: CDR1 LGHDT, CDR2 YNNKEL (reference sequence). CDR3 length equals 17 residues.

The genes are TRBV20-1 and TRBJ1-5; TRBD1 agrees at 7 bases. Trimming removed 3 bases from V and 2 bases from J; junction bases left unmatched: 7. From germline, CDR1 is DFQATT and CDR2 SNEGSKA (reference sequence). The CDR3 runs to 15 residues. The CDR3 is CSARSADRRNQPQHF. The CDR3, as DNA: TGCAGTGCTAGGTCGGCGGACAGGCGCAATCAGCCCCAGCATTTT.

This clonotype has just a few counts. This chain connects TRBV12-3 or TRBV12-4 to TRBJ2-3, with 7 bases fitting TRBD1. The CDR3 is made up of 17 amino acids. J gave up 5 bases and V 1 base, and 12 bases lay outside the gene matches. In DNA, the CDR3 is TGTGCCAGCAGTTTAGAGGCAGGGGGATTTAGGGAAGATACGCAGTATTTT. This gives the protein CASSLEAGGFREDTQYF.

This clonotype has only a few counts. CDR3 amino acids: CSVEAARNTEAFF. CDR3 nucleotide sequence: TGCAGCGTTGAAGCAGCCAGGAACACTGAAGCTTTCTTT. V and J are TRBV29-1 and TRBJ1-1; D is undetermined. V was shortened by 1 base and J by 1 base, with 7 bases between the two germline ends. CDR1 and CDR2 from the germline V gene are SQVTM and ANQGSEA. There are 13 residues in the CDR3.